This record concerns one TCR beta chain sequence. Its antigen is not known. Other DNA sequences within the sample encode an identical CDR3. The PCR ran on 60 Vbeta and 13 Jbeta primers. Libraries were prepared by immunoSEQ multiplex PCR; TCRdb keeps only in-frame clonotypes and omits some of them. In the table there are about 170,000 clones, around three quarters of which are singletons. With 1 base clipped from V and 1 base from J, the junction kept 11 bases outside the gene matches. In germline, CDR1 is GTSNPN, CDR2 SVGIG (reference sequence). The CDR3 totals 18 residues. The data originate from a study of cytomegalovirus exposure and HLA in healthy donors. Study-level findings and limits: It was likely that a cluster of highly shared sequence variants was a sequencing artifact.

The source material was PBMCs. The sequence came from a woman aged 45-59 years in good health and CMV-seronegative. This sequence joins TRBV30 and TRBJ1-5; TRBD1 aligns across 9 bases. The CDR3: CAWSALDRGVASNQPQHF. CDR3 nucleotides: TGTGCCTGGAGTGCACTGGACAGGGGTGTAGCGAGCAATCAGCCCCAGCATTTT.